This TCR beta chain is drawn from a study of blood T cell repertoires in COVID-19. Background on the study: COVID-19 samples collected from the United States, Italy and Spain covered acute and convalescent phases.

Repertoires were generated with immunoSEQ multiplex PCR, while TCRdb's copy carries only in-frame clones and drops some. The table has under 250,000 clones, around 88% seen once. The clonotype comes from a man at least 80 years old with acute or convalescent COVID-19. Material: peripheral blood.

In DNA form, the CDR3 reads TGTGCCAGCAGTACCGGGACAGGGGTTTTTGGCTACACCTTC. Translating gives CASSTGTGVFGYTF. The chain is built from TRBV5-5 and TRBJ1-2, with TRBD1 identical over 10 bases. Germline CDR1 SGHKS, CDR2 YYEKEE (reference sequence). V was clipped by 5 bases and J by 7 bases; unmatched bases: 8. CDR3 length equals 14 residues.